The clone carrying this TCR beta chain has only a few counts. Its antigen is as yet unknown. These gene names are mouse names. The read comes to an end 1 residue before the CDR3 does, leaving the germline J gene to fill in the end. The same CDR3 can be traced to other DNA sequences in this sample. These data belong to a study of tissue T cells after allogeneic stem cell transplantation. Findings of the study overall: Anatomically similar tissues had similar TCR repertoires within each patient. This small cohort was clinically heterogeneous, and sampling depth was a limitation.

Trimming removed 0 bases at V and 1 base at J, with 5 bases between. The germline V gene has CDR1 NNHDY and CDR2 SYVADS. This CDR3 comprises 13 residues. Generated by immunoSEQ multiplex PCR, the TCRdb table keeps only in-frame clones and is missing some. In the table there are approximately 45,000 clones, approximately 70% of which are singletons. This TCR was sampled from a pool of C57BL/6 mice in good health. V usage is TRBV13-3 and J usage is TRBJ2-7; D is unresolved. The specimen was sorted cells pooled from one or two spleens. CDR3 residues: CASSDAQSYEQYF. CDR3 bases read: TGTGCCAGCAGTGATGCACAATCCTATGAACAGTAC.